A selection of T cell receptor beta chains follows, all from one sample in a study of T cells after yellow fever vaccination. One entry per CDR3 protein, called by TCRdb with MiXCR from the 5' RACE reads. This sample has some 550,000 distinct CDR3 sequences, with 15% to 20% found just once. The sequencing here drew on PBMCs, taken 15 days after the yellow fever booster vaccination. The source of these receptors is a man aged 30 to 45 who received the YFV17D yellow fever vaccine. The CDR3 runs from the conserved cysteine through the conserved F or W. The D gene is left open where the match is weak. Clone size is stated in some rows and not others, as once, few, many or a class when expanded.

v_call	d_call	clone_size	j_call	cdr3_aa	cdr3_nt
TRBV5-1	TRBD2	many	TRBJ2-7	CASSSGELAGLVDEQYF	TGCGCCAGCAGCTCCGGTGAACTAGCCGGACTAGTCGACGAGCAGTACTTC
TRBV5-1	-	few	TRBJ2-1	CASSRGEDPLYNEQFF	TGCGCCAGCAGCAGGGGGGAGGATCCCCTTTACAATGAGCAGTTCTTC
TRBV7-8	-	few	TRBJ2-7	CASSLSRDEYEQYF	TGTGCCAGCAGCTTGTCCAGGGACGAGTACGAGCAGTACTTC
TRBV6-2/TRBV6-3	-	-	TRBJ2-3	CASSYINLGADTQYF	TGTGCCAGCAGTTACATCAACCTCGGAGCAGATACGCAGTATTTT
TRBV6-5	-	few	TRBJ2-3	CASSSYTGLLLTDTQYF	TGTGCCAGCAGTTCCTACACAGGGCTTCTGCTCACAGATACGCAGTATTTT
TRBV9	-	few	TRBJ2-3	CASNLSPTDTQYF	TGTGCCAGCAATTTAAGCCCCACAGATACGCAGTATTTT
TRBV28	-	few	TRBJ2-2	CASRGYTGELFF	TGTGCCAGCAGGGGCTACACCGGGGAGCTGTTTTTT
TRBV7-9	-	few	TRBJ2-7	CASSLDFTSYEQYF	TGTGCCAGCAGCTTAGACTTTACCTCCTACGAGCAGTACTTC
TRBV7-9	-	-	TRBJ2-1	CASSLRGHGTNEQFF	TGTGCCAGCAGCTTAAGGGGACACGGGACCAATGAGCAGTTCTTC
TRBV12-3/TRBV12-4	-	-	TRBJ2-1	CASSLKMRAQNEQFF	TGTGCCAGCAGTTTAAAGATGCGGGCCCAGAATGAGCAGTTCTTC
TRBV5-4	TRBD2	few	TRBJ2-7	CASRAGESSYEQYF	TGTGCCAGCAGAGCGGGGGAAAGCTCCTACGAGCAGTACTTC
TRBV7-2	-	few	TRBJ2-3	CASSSGVNTQYF	TGTGCCAGCAGCTCAGGGGTAAATACGCAGTATTTT
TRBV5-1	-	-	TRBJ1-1	CASSSEGGATNTEAFF	TGCGCCAGCAGCTCGGAGGGAGGGGCGACGAACACTGAAGCTTTCTTT
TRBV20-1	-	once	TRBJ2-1	CSAGSARAFNEQFF	TGCAGTGCTGGTAGCGCCCGCGCTTTCAATGAGCAGTTCTTC
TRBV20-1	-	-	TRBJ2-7	CRGGPTSLYEQYF	TGCAGGGGGGGGCCCACTAGCCTCTACGAGCAGTACTTC
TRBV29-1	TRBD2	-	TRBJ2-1	CSPPKGLAGYNEQFF	TGCAGCCCCCCCAAAGGACTAGCAGGTTACAATGAGCAGTTCTTC
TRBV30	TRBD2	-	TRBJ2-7	CAWSPSGSTEQYF	TGTGCCTGGAGCCCTAGCGGGAGCACCGAGCAGTACTTC
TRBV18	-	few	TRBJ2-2	CASSPFFGPHTGELFF	TGTGCCAGCTCACCATTCTTCGGACCGCACACCGGGGAGCTGTTTTTT
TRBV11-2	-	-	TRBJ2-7	CASSLGGSAVYEQYF	TGTGCCAGCAGCTTAGGAGGTTCGGCGGTATACGAGCAGTACTTC
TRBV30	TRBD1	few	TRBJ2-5	CAWKTGPQETQYF	TGTGCCTGGAAGACAGGGCCTCAAGAGACCCAGTACTTC
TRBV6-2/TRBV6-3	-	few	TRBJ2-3	CASSRGLSPLSTDTQYF	TGTGCCAGCAGCCGTGGACTCTCTCCACTGAGCACAGATACGCAGTATTTT
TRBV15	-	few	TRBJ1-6	CATSRDPGGGSPLHF	TGTGCCACCAGCAGGGACCCGGGGGGAGGGTCACCCCTCCACTTT
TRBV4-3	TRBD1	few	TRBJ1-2	CASRPSGQASYGYTF	TGCGCCAGCCGGCCCTCGGGACAGGCAAGCTATGGCTACACCTTC
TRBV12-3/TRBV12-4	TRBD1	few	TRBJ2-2	CASSTGVGELFF	TGTGCCAGCAGCACAGGGGTCGGGGAGCTGTTTTTT
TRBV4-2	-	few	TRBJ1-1	CASSNTGYGAEAFF	TGTGCCAGCAGCAACACAGGATATGGGGCTGAAGCTTTCTTT
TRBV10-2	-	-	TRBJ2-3	CASSREGQGDTQYF	TGCGCCAGCAGCAGGGAAGGCCAGGGTGATACGCAGTATTTT